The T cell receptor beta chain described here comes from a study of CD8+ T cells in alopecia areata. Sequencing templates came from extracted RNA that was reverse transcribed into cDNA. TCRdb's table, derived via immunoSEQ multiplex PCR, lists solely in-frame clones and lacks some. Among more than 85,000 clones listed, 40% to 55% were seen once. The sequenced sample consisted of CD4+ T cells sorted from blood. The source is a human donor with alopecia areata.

The CDR3 DNA reads as TGTGCCTGGACCCGGGACAGCATGTATGGCTACACCTTC. Its translation: CAWTRDSMYGYTF. The chain combines TRBV30 with TRBJ1-2; 7 nucleotides align to TRBD1. CDR1 and CDR2 from the germline V gene are GTSNPN and SVGIG (reference sequence). This CDR3 region has 13 residues. V was clipped by 4 bases and J by 5 bases; unmatched bases: 7.